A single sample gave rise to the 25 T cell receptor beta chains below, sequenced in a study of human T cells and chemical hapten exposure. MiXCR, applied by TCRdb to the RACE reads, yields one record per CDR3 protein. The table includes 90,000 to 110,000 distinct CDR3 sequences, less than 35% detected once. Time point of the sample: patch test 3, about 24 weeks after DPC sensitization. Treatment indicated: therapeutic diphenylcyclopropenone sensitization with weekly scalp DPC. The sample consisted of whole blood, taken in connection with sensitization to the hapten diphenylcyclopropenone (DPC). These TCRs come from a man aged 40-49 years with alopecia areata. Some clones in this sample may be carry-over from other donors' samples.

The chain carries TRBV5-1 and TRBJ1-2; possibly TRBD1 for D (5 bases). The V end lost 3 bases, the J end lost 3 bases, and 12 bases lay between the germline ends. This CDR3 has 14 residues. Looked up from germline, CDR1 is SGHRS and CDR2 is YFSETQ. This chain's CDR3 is CASSSGTQYYGYTF. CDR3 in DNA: TGCGCCAGCAGCTCCGGGACCCAATACTATGGCTACACCTTC.

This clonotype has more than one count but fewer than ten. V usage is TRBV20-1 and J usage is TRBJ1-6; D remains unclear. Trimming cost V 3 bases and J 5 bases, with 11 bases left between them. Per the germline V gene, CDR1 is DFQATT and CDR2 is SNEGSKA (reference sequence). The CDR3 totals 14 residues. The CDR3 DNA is TGCAGTGCTAGTGGCCGGCGTCATAATTCACCCCTCCACTTT. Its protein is CSASGRRHNSPLHF.

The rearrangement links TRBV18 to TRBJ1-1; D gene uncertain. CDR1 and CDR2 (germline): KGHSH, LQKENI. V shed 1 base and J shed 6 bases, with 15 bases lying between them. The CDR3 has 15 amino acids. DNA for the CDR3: TGTGCCAGCTCACCACTGACCGAATTGTGGGCTGAAGCTTTCTTT. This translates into CASSPLTELWAEAFF. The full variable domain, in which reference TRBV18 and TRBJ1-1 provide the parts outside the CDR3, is NAGVMQNPRHLVRRRGQEARLRCSPMKGHSHVYWYRQLPEEGLKFMVYLQKENIIDESGMPKERFSAEFPKEGPSILRIQQVVRGDSAAYFCASSPLTELWAEAFFGQGTRLTVV.

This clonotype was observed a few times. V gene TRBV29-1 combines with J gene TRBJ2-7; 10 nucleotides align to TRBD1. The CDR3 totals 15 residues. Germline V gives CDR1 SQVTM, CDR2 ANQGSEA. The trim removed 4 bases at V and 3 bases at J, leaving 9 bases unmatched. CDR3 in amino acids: CSVAGTGARVYEQYF. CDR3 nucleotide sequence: TGCAGCGTTGCCGGGACAGGGGCTCGGGTCTACGAGCAGTACTTC.

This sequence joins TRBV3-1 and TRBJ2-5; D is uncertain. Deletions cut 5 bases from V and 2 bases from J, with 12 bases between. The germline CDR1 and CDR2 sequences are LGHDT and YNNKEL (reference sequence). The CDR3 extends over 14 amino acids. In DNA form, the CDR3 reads TGTGCCAGCAGCATGGGCTACCGTCAAGAGACCCAGTACTTC. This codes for CASSMGYRQETQYF.

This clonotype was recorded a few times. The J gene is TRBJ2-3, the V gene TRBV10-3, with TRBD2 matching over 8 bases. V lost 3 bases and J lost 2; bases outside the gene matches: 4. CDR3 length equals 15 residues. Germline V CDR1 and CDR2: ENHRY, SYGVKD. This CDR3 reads CAISDVLADTDTQYF. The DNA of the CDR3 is TGTGCCATCAGTGATGTACTAGCGGACACAGATACGCAGTATTTT.

The CDR3 sequence is CASSHPVVGVVTDTQYF. As DNA, the CDR3 is TGTGCCAGCAGCCATCCCGTGGTAGGGGTTGTAACAGATACGCAGTATTTT. This chain connects TRBV3-1 to TRBJ2-3, with D perhaps TRBD1 (5 bases). V was cut by 3 bases and J by 3 bases, with 19 bases left in between. CDR3 size: 17 residues. Germline CDR1 reads LGHDT; CDR2 reads YNNKEL (reference sequence).

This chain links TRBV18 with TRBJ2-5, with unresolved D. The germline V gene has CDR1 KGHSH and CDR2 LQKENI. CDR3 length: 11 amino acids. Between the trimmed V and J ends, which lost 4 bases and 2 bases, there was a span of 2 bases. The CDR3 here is CASSQQETQYF. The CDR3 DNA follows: TGTGCCAGCTCACAACAAGAGACCCAGTACTTC.

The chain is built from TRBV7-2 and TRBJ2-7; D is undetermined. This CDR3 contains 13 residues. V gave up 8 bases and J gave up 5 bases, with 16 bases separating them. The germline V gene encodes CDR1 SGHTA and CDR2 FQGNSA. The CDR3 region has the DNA TGTGCCAGCCTTCAACCGGGCCGGGACGAGCAGTACTTC. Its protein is CASLQPGRDEQYF.

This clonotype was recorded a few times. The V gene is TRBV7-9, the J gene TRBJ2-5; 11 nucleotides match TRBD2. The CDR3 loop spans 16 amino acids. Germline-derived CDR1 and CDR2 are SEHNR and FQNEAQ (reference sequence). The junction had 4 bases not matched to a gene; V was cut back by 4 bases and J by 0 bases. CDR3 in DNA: TGTGCCAGCAGCTCGACTAGCGGGGTATACCAAGAGACCCAGTACTTC. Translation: CASSSTSGVYQETQYF.

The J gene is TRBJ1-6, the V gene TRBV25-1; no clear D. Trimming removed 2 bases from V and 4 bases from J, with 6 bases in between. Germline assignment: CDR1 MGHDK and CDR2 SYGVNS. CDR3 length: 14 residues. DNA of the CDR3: TGTGCCAGCAGTGAAGGGTATTATAATTCACCCCTCCACTTT. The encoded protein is CASSEGYYNSPLHF. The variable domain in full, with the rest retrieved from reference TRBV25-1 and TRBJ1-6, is EADIYQTPRYLVIGTGKKITLECSQTMGHDKMYWYQQDPGMELHLIHYSYGVNSTEKGDLSSESTVSRIRTEHFPLTLESARPSHTSQYLCASSEGYYNSPLHFGNGTRLTVT.

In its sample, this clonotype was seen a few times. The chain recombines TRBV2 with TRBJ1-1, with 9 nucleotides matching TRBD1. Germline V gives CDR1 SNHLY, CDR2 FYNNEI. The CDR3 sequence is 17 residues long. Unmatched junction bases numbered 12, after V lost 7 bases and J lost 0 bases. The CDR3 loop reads CASIKTGTGFVNTEAFF. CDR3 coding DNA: TGTGCCAGCATTAAGACCGGGACAGGGTTCGTGAACACTGAAGCTTTCTTT.

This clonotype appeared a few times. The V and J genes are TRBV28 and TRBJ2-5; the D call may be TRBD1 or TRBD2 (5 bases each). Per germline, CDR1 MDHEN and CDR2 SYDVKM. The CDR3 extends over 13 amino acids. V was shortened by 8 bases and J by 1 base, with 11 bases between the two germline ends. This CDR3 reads CASLRDLQETQYF. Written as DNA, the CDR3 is TGTGCCAGCTTGAGGGACCTCCAAGAGACCCAGTACTTC.

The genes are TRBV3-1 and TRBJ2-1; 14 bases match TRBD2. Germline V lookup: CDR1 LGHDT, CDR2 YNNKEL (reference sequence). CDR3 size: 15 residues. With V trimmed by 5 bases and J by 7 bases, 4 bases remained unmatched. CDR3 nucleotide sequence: TGTGCCAGCAGCTCAGGGACTAGCGGGAGTAATGAGCAGTTCTTC. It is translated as CASSSGTSGSNEQFF.

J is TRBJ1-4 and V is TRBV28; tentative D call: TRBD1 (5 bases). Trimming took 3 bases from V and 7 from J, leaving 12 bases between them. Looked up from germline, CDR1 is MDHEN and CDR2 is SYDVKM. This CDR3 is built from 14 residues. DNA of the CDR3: TGTGCCAGCAGTTTGGGCCAGGGTTTTGAAAAACTGTTTTTT. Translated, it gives CASSLGQGFEKLFF.

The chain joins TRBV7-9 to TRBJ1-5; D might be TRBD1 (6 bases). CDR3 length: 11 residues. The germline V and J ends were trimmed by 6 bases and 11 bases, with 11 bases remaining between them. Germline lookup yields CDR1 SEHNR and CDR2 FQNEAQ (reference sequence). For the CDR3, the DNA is TGTGCCAGCAGTGATGACAGGTCCCAGCATTTT. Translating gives CASSDDRSQHF.

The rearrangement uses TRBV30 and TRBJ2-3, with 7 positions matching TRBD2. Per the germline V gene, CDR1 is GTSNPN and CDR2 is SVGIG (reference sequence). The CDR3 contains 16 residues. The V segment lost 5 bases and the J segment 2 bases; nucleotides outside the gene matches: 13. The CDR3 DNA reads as TGTGCCTGGGGTTACCTACACCGGGGGGACACAGATACGCAGTATTTT. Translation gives CAWGYLHRGDTDTQYF. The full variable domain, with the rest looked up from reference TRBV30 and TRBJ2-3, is SQTIHQWPATLVQPVGSPLSLECTVEGTSNPNLYWYRQAAGRGLQLLFYSVGIGQISSEVPQNLSASRPQDRQFILSSKKLLLSDSGFYLCAWGYLHRGDTDTQYFGPGTRLTVL.

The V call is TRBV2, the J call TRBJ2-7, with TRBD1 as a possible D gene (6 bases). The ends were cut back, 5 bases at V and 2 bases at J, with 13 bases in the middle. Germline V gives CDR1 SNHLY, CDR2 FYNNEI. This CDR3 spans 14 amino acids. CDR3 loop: CASSRTGITYEQYF. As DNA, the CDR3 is TGTGCCAGCAGTCGTACAGGGATCACCTACGAGCAGTACTTC.

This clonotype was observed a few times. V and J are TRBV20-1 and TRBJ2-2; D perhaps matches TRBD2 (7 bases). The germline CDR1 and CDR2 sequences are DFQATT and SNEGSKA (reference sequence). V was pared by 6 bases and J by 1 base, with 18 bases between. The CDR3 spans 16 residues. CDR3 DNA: TGCAGTGCCACCACAGGGACTAACCTGAACACCGGGGAGCTGTTTTTT. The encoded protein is CSATTGTNLNTGELFF.

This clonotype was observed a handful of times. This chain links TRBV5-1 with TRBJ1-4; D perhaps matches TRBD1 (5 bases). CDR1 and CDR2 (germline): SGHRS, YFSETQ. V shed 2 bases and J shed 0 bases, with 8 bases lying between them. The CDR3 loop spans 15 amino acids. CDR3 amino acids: CASSLRGTTNEKLFF. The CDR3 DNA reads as TGCGCCAGCAGCTTAAGGGGCACAACTAATGAAAAACTGTTTTTT. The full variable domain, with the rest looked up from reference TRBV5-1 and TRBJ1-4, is KAGVTQTPRYLIKTRGQQVTLSCSPISGHRSVSWYQQTPGQGLQFLFEYFSETQRNKGNFPGRFSGRQFSNSRSEMNVSTLELGDSALYLCASSLRGTTNEKLFFGSGTQLSVL.

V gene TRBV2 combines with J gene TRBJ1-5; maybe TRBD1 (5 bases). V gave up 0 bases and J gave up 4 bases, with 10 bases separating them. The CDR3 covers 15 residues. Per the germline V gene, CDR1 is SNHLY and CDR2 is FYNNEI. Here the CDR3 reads CASSEAWGSNQPQHF. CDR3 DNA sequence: TGTGCCAGCAGTGAAGCTTGGGGGAGTAATCAGCCCCAGCATTTT.

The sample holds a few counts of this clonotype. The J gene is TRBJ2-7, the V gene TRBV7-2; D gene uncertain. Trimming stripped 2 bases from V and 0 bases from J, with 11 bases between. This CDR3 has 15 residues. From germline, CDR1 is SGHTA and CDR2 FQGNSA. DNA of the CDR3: TGTGCCAGCAGCTTACAAGGTGACGGCTCCTACGAGCAGTACGTC. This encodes CASSLQGDGSYEQYV.

The CDR3 nucleotides are TGTGCCAGCAGTTATTCGGGGGACTTTCCCTACGAGCAGTACTTC. This gives the protein CASSYSGDFPYEQYF. The chain joins TRBV6-2 or TRBV6-3 to TRBJ2-7; tentatively, D is TRBD2 (6 bases). CDR1 and CDR2 (germline): MNHEY, SVGEGT. Trimming shortened V by 3 bases and J by 2 bases, and 14 bases separated the two germline ends. The CDR3 has 15 amino acids.

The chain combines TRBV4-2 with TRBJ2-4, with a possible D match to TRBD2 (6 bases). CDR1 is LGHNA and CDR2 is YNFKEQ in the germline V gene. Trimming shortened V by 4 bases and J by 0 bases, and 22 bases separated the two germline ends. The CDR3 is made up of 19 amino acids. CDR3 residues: CASSPEPDYSSLAKNIQYF. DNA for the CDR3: TGTGCCAGCAGCCCTGAGCCGGACTATTCTTCGCTAGCCAAAAACATTCAGTACTTC.

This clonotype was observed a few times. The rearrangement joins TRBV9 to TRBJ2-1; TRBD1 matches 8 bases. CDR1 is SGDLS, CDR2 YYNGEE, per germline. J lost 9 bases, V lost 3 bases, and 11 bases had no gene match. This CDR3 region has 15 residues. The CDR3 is CASSAQGAEWGEQFF. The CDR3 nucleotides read TGTGCCAGCAGCGCCCAGGGGGCGGAATGGGGTGAGCAGTTCTTC.